These 9 T cell receptor beta chains share one sample of origin, sequenced in a study of T-cell reconstitution after alpha-beta-depleted transplantation in children. Preparation of the TCRbeta library involved a method that used unique molecular identifiers. TCRdb used MiXCR to reprocess the PCR reads, holding one entry per CDR3 protein. The sample yields approximately 400,000 distinct CDR3 sequences, 15% to 20% seen once. Specimen: PBMCs, mostly from graft donor cells, collected 360 days after TCRalphabeta/CD19-depleted stem cell transplant. These receptors came from a boy younger than two who had a stem cell transplant for Wiskott-Aldrich syndrome, so the T cells may come from the graft donor.

This clonotype was seen a few times. V usage is TRBV3-1 and J usage is TRBJ2-6; no definite D call. There are 17 residues in the CDR3. V dropped 0 bases and J dropped 3 bases, with 12 bases sitting between them. Germline CDR1 LGHDT, CDR2 YNNKEL (reference sequence). This CDR3 is CASSQDGRLYGANVLTF. The CDR3 DNA is TGTGCCAGCAGCCAAGATGGCAGGCTCTATGGGGCCAACGTCCTGACTTTC.

This clonotype was seen a handful of times. V and J are TRBV14 and TRBJ2-3; unclear D gene. In germline, CDR1 is SGHDN, CDR2 FVKESK. This CDR3 has 15 amino acids. Trimming removed 3 bases at V and 6 bases at J, with 16 bases between. CDR3 in amino acids: CASSHWDPIGDTQYF. For the CDR3, the DNA is TGTGCCAGCAGCCATTGGGATCCGATCGGGGATACGCAGTATTTT.

This clonotype turned up a few times. The J gene is TRBJ1-2, the V gene TRBV12-3 or TRBV12-4; TRBD1 is a possible D gene (6 bases). V lost 3 bases, J lost 5 bases, and 10 bases lay in between. The CDR3 sequence is 13 residues long. This chain's CDR3 is CASSFRTEYGYTF. For the CDR3, the DNA is TGTGCCAGCAGTTTCAGGACAGAGTATGGCTACACCTTC.

The chain employs TRBV12-3 or TRBV12-4 and TRBJ2-7, with 7 bases that match TRBD1. The CDR3 loop spans 14 amino acids. Losses at the gene ends were 7 bases for V and 3 bases for J; bases not matched to a gene: 9. The CDR3 nucleotides are TGTGCCAGCACTTGGGACAGTGATCGCTACGAGCAGTACTTC. Protein sequence: CASTWDSDRYEQYF.

The chain couples TRBV3-1 to TRBJ2-7, with D perhaps TRBD1 (5 bases). The V gene lost 1 base and the J gene lost 5 bases, with 12 bases spanning the gap. This CDR3 contains 14 residues. Germline assignment: CDR1 LGHDT and CDR2 YNNKEL (reference sequence). The CDR3 here is CASSQGSGWNEQYF. CDR3 nucleotide sequence: TGTGCCAGCAGCCAAGGGTCAGGGTGGAACGAGCAGTACTTC.

This clonotype was recorded a few times. J is TRBJ2-5 and V is TRBV20-1, with TRBD2 matching 7 bases. The germline V gene encodes CDR1 DFQATT and CDR2 SNEGSKA (reference sequence). With V trimmed by 6 bases and J by 5 bases, 6 bases remained unmatched. CDR3 length: 12 residues. CDR3 residues: CSARTRGETQYF. The CDR3 DNA is TGCAGTGCGAGGACTAGAGGGGAGACCCAGTACTTC.

The rearrangement links TRBV29-1 to TRBJ2-3, with D tentatively TRBD1 (5 bases). The V gene's germline CDR1 is SQVTM and CDR2 ANQGSEA. V dropped 5 bases and J dropped 3 bases, with 12 bases sitting between them. The CDR3 is made up of 13 amino acids. The CDR3 loop is CSVRQPVTDTQYF. CDR3 sequence (DNA): TGCAGCGTTCGACAGCCAGTTACAGATACGCAGTATTTT.

This clonotype was found a few times. One end of the junction varies from germline; a read error may be responsible. The genes are TRBV6-5 and TRBJ2-3; D may be TRBD1 or TRBD2 (6 bases each). The germline gives CDR1 MNHEY, CDR2 SVGAGI. The CDR3 has 14 amino acids. The CDR3 here is CASSYSGAADTQYF. CDR3 nucleotides: TGTGCCAGCAGCTACTCGGGGGCTGCAGATACGCAGTATTTT.

The gene calls are TRBV18 and TRBJ2-3; 9 bases agree with TRBD2. V trimming: 2 bases; J trimming: 2 bases; junction bases outside the gene matches: 5. Germline CDR1 reads KGHSH; CDR2 reads LQKENI. This CDR3 contains 16 residues. The CDR3 nucleotides are TGTGCCAGCTCACCATATAGCGGGGGAAACACAGATACGCAGTATTTT. Protein: CASSPYSGGNTDTQYF.